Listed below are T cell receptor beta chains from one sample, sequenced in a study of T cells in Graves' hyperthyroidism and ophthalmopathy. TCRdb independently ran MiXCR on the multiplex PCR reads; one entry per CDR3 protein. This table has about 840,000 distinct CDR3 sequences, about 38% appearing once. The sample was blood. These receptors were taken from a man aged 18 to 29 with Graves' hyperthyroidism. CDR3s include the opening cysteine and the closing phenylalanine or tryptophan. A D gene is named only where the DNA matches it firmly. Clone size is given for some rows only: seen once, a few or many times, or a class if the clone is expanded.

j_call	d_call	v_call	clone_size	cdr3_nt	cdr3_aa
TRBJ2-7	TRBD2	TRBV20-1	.	TGCAGTGCTAGAGGCGGGGGGGCCGGAGATACGCAGTACTTC	CSARGGGAGDTQYF
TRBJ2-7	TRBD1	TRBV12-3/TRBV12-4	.	TGTGCCAGCACCCTCGGGACAGTCGACTACGAGCAGTACTTC	CASTLGTVDYEQYF
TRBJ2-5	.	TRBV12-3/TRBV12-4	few	TGTGCCAGCAGTGACCCTGGGACTCCCCAAGAGACCCAGTACTTC	CASSDPGTPQETQYF
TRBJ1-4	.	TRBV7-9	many	TGTGCCAGCAGAACTGGACAGCTTAATGAAAAACTGTTTTTT	CASRTGQLNEKLFF
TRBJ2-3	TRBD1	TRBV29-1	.	TGCAGCGCTCTTGGGACAGCTGGCACAGATACGCAGTATTTT	CSALGTAGTDTQYF
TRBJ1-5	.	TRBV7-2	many	TGTGCCAGCAGCATGCAGGCATCCCAGCCCCAGCATTTT	CASSMQASQPQHF
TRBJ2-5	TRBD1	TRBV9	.	TGTGCCAGCAGCGCACATTTGACAGGGCGTGCGGAGACCCAGTACTTC	CASSAHLTGRAETQYF
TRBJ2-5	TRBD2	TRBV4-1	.	TGCGCCAGCAGCCAAGATACCACTAGCGGGGGGGCCCAAGAGACCCAGTACTTC	CASSQDTTSGGAQETQYF
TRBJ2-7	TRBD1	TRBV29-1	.	TGCAGCGTTGGACAGGGGGTTGGCGAGCAGTACTTC	CSVGQGVGEQYF
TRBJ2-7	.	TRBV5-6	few	TGTGCCAGCGGATTACAGGGCTACGAGCAGTACTTC	CASGLQGYEQYF
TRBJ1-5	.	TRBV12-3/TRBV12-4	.	TGTGCCAGCAAGGCCAGGGAGGATCAGCCCCAGCATTTT	CASKAREDQPQHF
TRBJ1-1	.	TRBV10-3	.	TGTGCCATCAGTGAGTCTACTGGTGGGAATGAAGCTTTCTTT	CAISESTGGNEAFF
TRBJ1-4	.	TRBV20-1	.	TGCAGTGCTAGCGGGAGTTGGGACGAAAAACTGTTTTTT	CSASGSWDEKLFF
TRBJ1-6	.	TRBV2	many	TGTGCCAGCACTGAGGGAACGAGAGGGAATTCACCCCTCCACTTT	CASTEGTRGNSPLHF
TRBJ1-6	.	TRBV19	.	TGTGCCAGTAGTGCCGGGGCGGGGGTGATTTCACCCCTCCACTTT	CASSAGAGVISPLHF
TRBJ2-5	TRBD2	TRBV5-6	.	TGTGCCAGCAGCTTTCCTAGCGGACAAGAGACCCAGTACTTC	CASSFPSGQETQYF
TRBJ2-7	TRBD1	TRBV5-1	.	TGCGCCAGCAGCTTCCCGGGACAGGGGCTCTACGAGCAGTACTTC	CASSFPGQGLYEQYF
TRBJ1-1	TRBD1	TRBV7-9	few	TGTGCCAGCAGCGGGGACAGGGGCAAGAACACTGAAGCTTTCTTT	CASSGDRGKNTEAFF
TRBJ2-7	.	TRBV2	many	TGTGCCAGCAACTCGCTGGGGGGGGCAGGATCCTACGAGCAGTACTTC	CASNSLGGAGSYEQYF
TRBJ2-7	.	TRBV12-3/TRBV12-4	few	TGTGCCAGCAGTTTCAGCGGGACACTTTCCTACGAGCAGTACTTC	CASSFSGTLSYEQYF
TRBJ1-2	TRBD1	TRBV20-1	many	TGCAGTGCTAGTGGAGGGGGCCATGGCTACACCTTC	CSASGGGHGYTF
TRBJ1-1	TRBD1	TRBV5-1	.	TGCGCCAGCAGCTTGGCCCAGGGGGCTTTCACTGAAGCTTTCTTT	CASSLAQGAFTEAFF
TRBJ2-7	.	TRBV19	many	TGTGCCAGTAGTTACGGGACGACAACTTACGAGCAGTACTTC	CASSYGTTTYEQYF
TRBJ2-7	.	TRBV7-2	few	TGTGCCAGCAGCCCCTTAGCGGCTACCGAGCAGTACTTC	CASSPLAATEQYF
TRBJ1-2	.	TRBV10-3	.	TGTGCCATCAGTTTAGAGGGGGTGGACTATGGCTACACCTTC	CAISLEGVDYGYTF
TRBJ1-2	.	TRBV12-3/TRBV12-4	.	TGTGCCAGCAGCAAAGAGGGGGGCTATGGCTACACCTTC	CASSKEGGYGYTF
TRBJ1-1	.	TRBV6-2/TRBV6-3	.	TGTGCCAGCAATAAGAACGGTTGGACTGAAGCTTTCTTT	CASNKNGWTEAFF
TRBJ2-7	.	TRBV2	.	TGTGCCAGCCCCTACGAGGGGCAGGTGACCCACGAGCAGTACTTC	CASPYEGQVTHEQYF
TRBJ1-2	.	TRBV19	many	TGTGCCAGTAGGGCGACCTATGGGCAAACCTACACCTTC	CASRATYGQTYTF
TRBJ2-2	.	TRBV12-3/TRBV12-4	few	TGTGCCAGCAGGTATAGATTCACCGGGGAGCTGTTTTTT	CASRYRFTGELFF
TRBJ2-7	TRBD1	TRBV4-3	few	TGCGCCAGCAGCCAAGCGGACAGGGACTCCTACGAGCAGTACTTC	CASSQADRDSYEQYF
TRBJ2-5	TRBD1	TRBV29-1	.	TGCAGCGTTAGGGGGGGGACAGGGGGCCAAGAGACCCAGTACTTC	CSVRGGTGGQETQYF
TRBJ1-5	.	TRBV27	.	TGTGCCAGCAGTTTAGCGGGGGCGGTAGGCAATCAGCCCCAGCATTTT	CASSLAGAVGNQPQHF
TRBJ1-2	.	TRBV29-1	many	TGCAGCGTCGAGCTGAGGGGGATGGGCGGCTACACCTTC	CSVELRGMGGYTF
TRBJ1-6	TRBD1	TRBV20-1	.	TGCAGTGTCAGCCGAGGACAGGGCACCTATAATTCACCCCTCCACTTT	CSVSRGQGTYNSPLHF
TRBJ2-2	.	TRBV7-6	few	TGTGCCAGCAGCTTAGAAGTATGGGGGGCGCGTACCGGGGAGCTGTTTTTT	CASSLEVWGARTGELFF
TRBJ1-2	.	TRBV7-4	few	TGTGCCAGCAGTTCGGACAGTCCTCCCCATCCTAACTATGGCTACACCTTC	CASSSDSPPHPNYGYTF
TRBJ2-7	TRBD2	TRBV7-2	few	TGTGCCAGCAGCCCCGGCGCGGGAGAGGCCGAGCAGTACTTC	CASSPGAGEAEQYF
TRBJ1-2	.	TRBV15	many	TGTGCCACCAGCACTGGCCGGAATGGCGGCTACACCTTC	CATSTGRNGGYTF
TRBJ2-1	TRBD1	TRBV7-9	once	TGTGCCAGCAGCTTTGGTAGGGACAGGCAGTTCTTC	CASSFGRDRQFF
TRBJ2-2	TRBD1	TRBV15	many	TGTGCCACCACCAAGGGGGCCTCCGGGGAGCTGTTTTTT	CATTKGASGELFF
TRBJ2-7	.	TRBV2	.	TGTGCCAGCACCCCCCACACGACAGGAGCCTACGAGCAGTACTTC	CASTPHTTGAYEQYF